This T cell receptor (beta chain) was captured by sequencing in a study of T cell repertoires in cytomegalovirus infection. Study at large: Both a matching HLA type and CMV infection were indicated by public TCR beta signatures. Study outcomes and limitations: Public TCR beta family frequency separated CMV-and-HLA carriers, including in an independent cohort.

Comment on this clonotype: Its antigen is not known.

In TCRdb, the reads were re-called with MiXCR into one record per CDR3 protein. The table lists some 590,000 distinct CDR3 sequences, around 40% of them singletons, with 48% in the top ten. This CDR3 has 16 residues. The J segment lost 5 bases and the V segment lost 0 bases, leaving 9 bases of the junction unmatched. Per germline, CDR1 SGHTA and CDR2 FQGNSA. The V and J genes are TRBV7-2 and TRBJ1-2; 7 bases agree with TRBD1. The source material was cultured PBMCs, sampled from culture after CMV antigen stimulation. This sequence was found in a human donor in good health (CMV status not recorded). Some clones in this sample may be carry-over from other donors' samples. The CDR3, as DNA: TGTGCCAGCAGCTTAGCTATGGGCAGGGGGGGGTATGGCTACACCTTC. As protein: CASSLAMGRGGYGYTF.